This is a list of T cell receptor beta chains from one sample in a study of T cell changes during pregnancy in multiple sclerosis. The repertoire was sequenced with immunoSEQ multiplex PCR; TCRdb's copy has only in-frame clones and lacks some. The table lists some 40,000 clones, roughly 89% of them singletons. The material was CD4+ T cells from peripheral blood mononuclear cells, obtained before pregnancy. The source is a female donor with multiple sclerosis, enrolled in a pregnancy study. Both conserved end residues are part of each CDR3. Fields, in order: clone size, V gene, J gene, D gene, CDR3 protein, CDR3 DNA. D genes are given only for firm matches. Only part of the rows carry a size: once, few, many, or a class if the clone is expanded.

>-|TRBV2|TRBJ2-6|TRBD1
CASSADRAGANVLTF
TGTGCCAGCAGTGCGGACAGGGCTGGGGCCAACGTCCTGACTTTC
>-|TRBV19|TRBJ2-7|-
CASSRDKTYEQYF
TGTGCCAGTAGTCGGGACAAGACCTACGAGCAGTACTTC
>once|TRBV5-4|TRBJ2-1|TRBD1
CASSHQLGGFFDEQFF
TGTGCCAGCAGCCACCAACTAGGGGGCTTTTTTGATGAGCAGTTCTTC
>-|TRBV10-3|TRBJ1-4|TRBD1
CAISERTGGEEKLFF
TGTGCCATCAGTGAGAGGACAGGGGGCGAGGAAAAACTGTTTTTT
>-|TRBV10-3|TRBJ1-5|-
CAASDSNQPQHF
TGTGCCGCCTCAGATAGCAATCAGCCCCAGCATTTT
>-|TRBV7-2|TRBJ2-3|TRBD2
CASSEVVLAGLDTQYF
TGTGCCAGCAGTGAGGTGGTGCTAGCGGGGCTTGATACGCAGTATTTT
>-|TRBV6-1|TRBJ1-5|TRBD1
CASTRQGDQPQHF
TGTGCCAGCACCAGACAGGGGGATCAGCCCCAGCATTTT
>-|TRBV6-1|TRBJ1-2|-
CASSEAGTGLYGYTF
TGTGCCAGCAGTGAAGCGGGTACAGGGCTCTATGGCTACACCTTC
>once|TRBV2|TRBJ1-2|-
CASSAGRYGYTF
TGTGCCAGCAGTGCAGGGAGGTATGGCTACACCTTC
>-|TRBV4-3|TRBJ1-2|TRBD1
CASSQDLVGTGYGYTF
TGCGCCAGCAGCCAAGACCTAGTAGGGACAGGCTATGGCTACACCTTC
>-|TRBV11-1|TRBJ2-3|-
CASSLEIYPDTQYF
TGTGCCAGCAGCTTAGAGATCTACCCAGATACGCAGTATTTT
>-|TRBV9|TRBJ2-3|TRBD2
CASSVTSGARTDTQYF
TGTGCCAGCAGCGTAACTAGCGGGGCACGCACAGATACGCAGTATTTT
>-|TRBV19|TRBJ1-1|-
CASSIDKNTEAFF
TGTGCCAGTAGTATTGACAAGAACACTGAAGCTTTCTTT
>-|TRBV19|TRBJ1-1|-
CASSHETGRSMNTEAFF
TGTGCCAGTAGTCACGAGACAGGAAGATCGATGAACACTGAAGCTTTCTTT
>-|TRBV18|TRBJ2-6|-
CASSQYSGANVLTF
TGTGCCAGCTCCCAGTACTCTGGGGCCAACGTCCTGACTTTC
>-|TRBV9|TRBJ2-2|-
CASSPRPLSEKLFF
TGTGCCAGCAGCCCGAGGCCCCTATCCGAGAAGCTGTTTTTT
>-|TRBV7-2|TRBJ2-2|-
CASSETVTGELFF
TGTGCCAGCAGCGAGACAGTTACCGGGGAGCTGTTTTTT
>-|TRBV9|TRBJ2-3|-
CASGRPLSTDTQYF
TGTGCCAGCGGGCGACCACTTAGCACAGATACGCAGTATTTT
>few|TRBV2|TRBJ1-5|TRBD1
CASRGQSNQPQHF
TGTGCCAGCAGGGGACAGAGTAATCAGCCCCAGCATTTT
>-|TRBV2|TRBJ1-2|-
CASTIAGIYGYTF
TGTGCCAGCACTATTGCGGGGATTTATGGCTACACCTTC
>-|TRBV7-9|TRBJ1-1|-
CASSLARGGGNTEAFF
TGTGCCAGCAGCTTAGCGCGGGGGGGAGGGAACACTGAAGCTTTCTTT
>-|TRBV11-2|TRBJ1-4|TRBD1
CASSPNQGAEEKLFF
TGTGCCAGCAGCCCTAATCAGGGGGCGGAGGAAAAACTGTTTTTT